A selection of T cell receptor beta chains follows, all from one sample in a study of technical replicates of blood from several donors. Profiling relied on immunoSEQ multiplex PCR, and the TCRdb table lists in-frame clones only, not all of them. Of about 82,000 clones in the sample, roughly 90% were seen once. Sequencing input: T cells isolated from PBMCs. All receptors come from a human donor in good health. The CDR3 runs from the conserved cysteine through the conserved F or W. A D gene is named only where the DNA matches it firmly. Where a row states a size, it is once, few, many or the class of an expanded clone; other rows omit it.

>few|NA|TRBV29-1|TRBJ1-2
TGCAGCGTTGGGCAGGGTACCTATGGCTACACCTTC
CSVGQGTYGYTF
>NA|TRBD2|TRBV7-3|TRBJ2-1
TGTGCCAGCAGCCCAACTAGCGGGAGCTACAATGAGCAGTTCTTC
CASSPTSGSYNEQFF
>NA|TRBD2|TRBV6-5|TRBJ2-7
TGTGCCAGCAGTTACTCAAGCGGGAGGGCCTACGAGCAGTACTTC
CASSYSSGRAYEQYF
>NA|TRBD2|TRBV10-3|TRBJ2-1
TGTGCCATCAGTTCATCCGGGACTAGGGGTGAGCAGTTCTTC
CAISSSGTRGEQFF
>NA|NA|TRBV2|TRBJ2-7
TGTGCCAGCAAACAGGGTGCCTACGAGCAGTACTTC
CASKQGAYEQYF
>NA|TRBD1|TRBV6-5|TRBJ2-4
TGTGCCAGCAGTGGTCAAAGGACAGGAAACATTCAGTACTTC
CASSGQRTGNIQYF
>NA|NA|TRBV27|TRBJ2-3
TGTGCCAGCAGTCCTCCAGGGTTCGCAGATACGCAGTATTTT
CASSPPGFADTQYF
>NA|TRBD2|TRBV4-2|TRBJ2-7
TGTGCCAGCAGCCAAATAGCGGGAGCCACCTACGAGCAGTACTTC
CASSQIAGATYEQYF
>NA|TRBD1|TRBV29-1|TRBJ2-5
TGCAGCGTTACAAGGGACAGCCAAGAGACCCAGTACTTC
CSVTRDSQETQYF
>NA|NA|TRBV4-3|TRBJ1-3
TGCGCCAGCAGCCAAGATTGGGAGGGCTCTGGAAACACCATATATTTT
CASSQDWEGSGNTIYF
>NA|NA|TRBV27|TRBJ2-1
TGTGCCAGCAGTCTCCCTAAGCCGGGTCTTTTATACGGTGAGCAGTTCTTC
CASSLPKPGLLYGEQFF
>NA|TRBD2|TRBV25-1|TRBJ2-7
TGTGCCAGCAGTGAGTCATCCAGCGGGGCCTACGAGCAGTACTTC
CASSESSSGAYEQYF
>NA|NA|TRBV5-1|TRBJ1-1
TGCGCCAGCAGGGACATTCCCAGGGCTAAGAACACTGAAGCTTTCTTT
CASRDIPRAKNTEAFF
>NA|TRBD2|TRBV6-1|TRBJ2-7
TGTGCCAGCAGTGAAATTGCTAGCGGGAGGGTATACGAGCAGTACTTC
CASSEIASGRVYEQYF
>NA|NA|TRBV5-8|TRBJ2-1
TGTGCCAGCAGCCATATGACCGGGACGGGGGCCTACAATGAGCAGTTCTTC
CASSHMTGTGAYNEQFF
>NA|TRBD2|TRBV18|TRBJ2-1
TGTGCCAGCTCACCATTCGTAAGCGGGAACTACAATGAGCAGTTCTTC
CASSPFVSGNYNEQFF
>NA|TRBD1|TRBV7-8|TRBJ1-5
TGTGCCAGCAGCGACCGGGACAGGGGCAATCAGCCCCAGCATTTT
CASSDRDRGNQPQHF
>NA|TRBD2|TRBV7-2|TRBJ2-5
TGTGCCAGCAGCTTAGGTAGCGGGAGCCCCCAAGAGACCCAGTACTTC
CASSLGSGSPQETQYF
>NA|TRBD1|TRBV11-2|TRBJ2-7
TGTGCCAGCAGCTACGGACAGGGGACGACCTACGAGCAGTACTTC
CASSYGQGTTYEQYF
>NA|TRBD1|TRBV19|TRBJ2-1
TGTGCCAGTAGTATCCGACAGGGCGGGTACAATGAGCAGTTCTTC
CASSIRQGGYNEQFF
>NA|NA|TRBV4-3|TRBJ1-2
TGCGCCAGCAGCCAAGATGACACCCCCAGCTATGGCTACACCTTC
CASSQDDTPSYGYTF
>NA|TRBD2|TRBV7-3|TRBJ2-2
TGTGCCAGCAGCTCCAGGACTAGCGGAGGTACCGGGGAGCTGTTTTTT
CASSSRTSGGTGELFF
>NA|NA|TRBV27|TRBJ1-1
TGTGCCAGCAGCCCCGGGAAGGCCAACACTGAAGCTTTCTTT
CASSPGKANTEAFF
>NA|TRBD1|TRBV19|TRBJ1-2
TGTGCCAGTAGTTTTACCTATGGACAGGCTAACTATGGCTACACCTTC
CASSFTYGQANYGYTF
>NA|TRBD2|TRBV5-6|TRBJ2-5
TGTGCCAGCAGCTTATTTAACGGGAGGGGGGAGACCCAGTACTTC
CASSLFNGRGETQYF
>NA|NA|TRBV30|TRBJ2-1
TGTGCCTGGAGTGTAGGATCAGGGTGGCTAGACAATGAGCAGTTCTTC
CAWSVGSGWLDNEQFF
>once|TRBD1|TRBV6-1|TRBJ2-7
TGTGCCAGCAGAAAAACAGGGGTCCACGAGCAGTACTTC
CASRKTGVHEQYF
>NA|NA|TRBV19|TRBJ2-2
TGTGCCAGTAGTAGCGGGCCGAACACCGGGGAGCTGTTTTTT
CASSSGPNTGELFF
>NA|NA|TRBV7-8|TRBJ1-2
TGTGCCAGCAGCTCGGTGGACAGCCGTTATGGCTACACCTTC
CASSSVDSRYGYTF
>NA|NA|TRBV7-9|TRBJ1-1
TGTGCCAGCAGTCCACGGGGGTCTGAAGCTTTCTTT
CASSPRGSEAFF
>NA|NA|TRBV6-1|TRBJ2-1
TGTGCCAGCAGTGAAGTGCCGGACTCTGAGCAGTTCTTC
CASSEVPDSEQFF
>NA|NA|TRBV7-7|TRBJ1-3
TGTGCTAGCAGCTTAGCGAGGGTCCTCTCTGGAAACACCATATATTTT
CASSLARVLSGNTIYF
>few|NA|TRBV30|TRBJ1-1
TGTGCCTGGAGAACAGCGGCTAACACTGAAGCTTTCTTT
CAWRTAANTEAFF
>NA|TRBD1|TRBV10-3|TRBJ2-3
TGTGCCATCAGTGACAGGGGGAGCACAGATACGCAGTATTTT
CAISDRGSTDTQYF
>NA|TRBD2|TRBV30|TRBJ2-1
TGTGCCTGGAGGGGACTAGCGGGAGATGAGCAGTTCTTC
CAWRGLAGDEQFF
>few|NA|TRBV11-2|TRBJ2-7
TGTGCCAGCAGCTGGACAGTCTACGAGCAGTACTTC
CASSWTVYEQYF
>NA|NA|TRBV28|TRBJ2-3
TGTGCCAGCAGTACAGGGTATCAAGAGTATTTT
CASSTGYQEYF
>few|TRBD2|TRBV5-1|TRBJ2-7
TGCGCCAGCAGCTTAGGACTAGCGGGCTTTGCCTACGAGCAGTACTTC
CASSLGLAGFAYEQYF
>NA|NA|TRBV19|TRBJ2-5
TGTGCCAGTAGTAGGAGGCGACAGGAAGAGACCCAGTACTTC
CASSRRRQEETQYF
>NA|TRBD1|TRBV15|TRBJ1-2
TGTGCCACCAGCGACCGACAGGGGGCGCCGCGTGGCTACACCTTC
CATSDRQGAPRGYTF
>NA|NA|TRBV2|TRBJ2-5
TGTGCCAGCAGCCCGTGGCAGCAAGAGACCCAGTACTTC
CASSPWQQETQYF
>NA|NA|TRBV4-3|TRBJ1-1
TGCGCCAGCAGCCCTTTTACAGGGATAAACACTGAAGCTTTCTTT
CASSPFTGINTEAFF
>NA|NA|TRBV28|TRBJ1-2
TGTGCCAGCAGTGAGGACAGACCTAACACCTTC
CASSEDRPNTF
>NA|TRBD1|TRBV5-4|TRBJ1-1
TGTGCCAGCAGCACCAGACAGGGAATGAACACTGAAGCTTTCTTT
CASSTRQGMNTEAFF
>NA|NA|TRBV6-1|TRBJ2-3
TGTGCCAGCAGCGTGGACATAAGCACAGATACGCAGTATTTT
CASSVDISTDTQYF
>NA|NA|TRBV7-9|TRBJ1-2
TGTGCCAGCAGCGCAGACAGGATTGGCTACACCTTC
CASSADRIGYTF
>NA|TRBD2|TRBV27|TRBJ2-7
TGTGCCAGCAGTTTATTGAGCGGGAACTCCTACGAGCAGTACTTC
CASSLLSGNSYEQYF
>NA|NA|TRBV6-6|TRBJ2-1
TGTGCCAGCAGTTACTCGCAGGGGATGGCTGAGCAGTTCTTC
CASSYSQGMAEQFF
>NA|NA|TRBV19|TRBJ1-1
TGTGCCAGTAGACGGGACACCCAACCGAACACTGAAGCTTTCTTT
CASRRDTQPNTEAFF
>NA|TRBD2|TRBV28|TRBJ2-7
TGTGCCAGCAGTTTCGGCGGGGGGGGTTGGGAGCAGTACTTC
CASSFGGGGWEQYF
>NA|NA|TRBV6-1|TRBJ2-3
TGTGCCAGCAGTGAGGTTTCGGTCGTAAGCCGCCTCCCCACAGATACGCAGTATTTT
CASSEVSVVSRLPTDTQYF
>NA|NA|TRBV7-2|TRBJ2-1
TGTGCCAGCAGCTTGGGAGGGGGCAATGAGCAGTTCTTC
CASSLGGGNEQFF
>NA|NA|TRBV19|TRBJ2-6
TGTGCCAGTTGGGCAGACTACGACTCTGGGGCCAACGTCCTGACTTTC
CASWADYDSGANVLTF
>NA|TRBD1|TRBV18|TRBJ2-7
TGTGCCAGCTCACCCGGGACAGGGGTGGACGAGCAGTACTTC
CASSPGTGVDEQYF